What follows is one T cell receptor (beta chain) and its context. Its antigen is still unknown. No base quality values were provided; no much bigger clone lies one nucleotide off. This record comes from a study of long-term antiretroviral therapy in people with HIV (dated by TCRdb to 2022 to 2024). For the wider study: The earliest samples were collected approximately a decade before the 2015 WHO recommendation for immediate ART, a period when ART was typically delayed until CD4 counts fell. No cross-contamination during QIAcube processing was seen in test extractions of a monoclonal T-cell line run alongside 30 or so polyclonal samples. A total of 192 cryopreserved PBMC samples were contributed to the cohort by 30 adults with confirmed HIV infection, with samples collected serially over a mean of 6 years (range 1-12). Of the roughly 30 participants with HIV, 10 to 11 were female. A retrospective serial study tested whether ART initiation and durable HIV suppression were associated with changes in peripheral blood TRB repertoire composition and diversity.

The immunoSEQ hsTCRB v3.0 assay was used at survey level resolution for TRB variable region sequencing. A depth of about 40,000-50,000 T-cell genomes per sample was targeted for TRB sequencing. An Illumina MiSeq with a v3 150-cycle kit was used to sequence the pooled TRB libraries. The study's processing was this. Repertoire analysis was performed in R inside a reproducible Nextflow workflow that covered QC, data transformation and analysis. LymphoSeq2, an R package for exploring AIRR-Seq data, was used to implement custom analyses. After excluding a handful of samples that yielded fewer than 5000 total TRB sequences, 150 to 200 HIV repertoires remained for analysis. Of the approximately 190 retained HIV repertoires, almost 60 were collected before and about 130 after ART initiation. Each repertoire was downsampled to 5000 TRB nucleotide sequences, and summary statistics were averaged across 100 downsampling iterations. TRB sequences were retained for analysis only if CDR3 regions of at least seven amino acids were present. Diversity was assessed using a clonality score derived from Shannon entropy and using the Gini coefficient. In repertoire networks, the top 5000 CDR3 amino acid sequences were linked whenever an edit distance of one separated two sequences. Antigen specificity groups and MHC restriction were predicted for TRB CDR3 amino acid sequences with GLIPH2. CDR3 amino acid sequences were matched against VDJdb and McPAS-TCR to flag known CMV, EBV, HIV or tissue antigen associations. Pre-ART, post-ART and control groups were compared with Wilcoxon signed-rank tests and Holm-Bonferroni correction. TCRdb re-hosts the immuneACCESS table, in-frame sequences only. Its copies lack some clones; in the studies checked, an unresolved V gene accounts for under half of them, and the cause for the rest is not known. V, J and clone size reflect that table, while D and trimming were determined from the DNA. The sample table records 15,000 to 20,000 clones; around four fifths of these occur just once. About 8.2% of the sample is held by the ten biggest clonotypes.

The investigation overall reported the following: Samples dated from about 2003 to 2018, and the ART regimens used may be less effective than current ones. Owing to limited PBMC availability, only the TCR beta chain was sequenced, without alpha chain pairing. Inferences about post-ART repertoire changes are limited because no data were available on ART adherence, viral resistance or therapy changes. Starting ART was linked to a significant rise in TRB diversity, yet even with long-term ART the diversity remained significantly lower than in transplant donor controls. Unsorted PBMC were profiled instead of sorted CD4+ and CD8+ T cells because pre-ART samples had limited cell numbers. CDR3 length ranges in HIV repertoires were narrower than in controls, and network structure suggested an antigen-experienced repertoire with only a slight naive shift after ART. At every time point, the repertoire was dominated by expanded TRB clones first identified before ART initiation, although this dominance fluctuated and, in many PLHIV, declined after ART.

To be included, a participant needed at least one PBMC sample from before ART initiation plus at least two post-ART samples. Every participant with HIV received treatment in the United States of America. Before DNA extraction, cryopreserved samples containing about 1-11 million PBMC were thawed and washed. At the time of the earliest PBMC sample for each participant with HIV, ages ranged from roughly 20 to 60 years. PBMC samples from each participant spanned 1-4 timepoints before ART initiation and 2-8 timepoints after ART initiation, with a median of 7 samples. For every participant, serial HIV viral load, CD4+ T-cell count, ART history and demographic data were obtained. A Qiagen kit on a QIAcube was used to extract genomic DNA from unsorted PBMC, with samples processed in batches of 12. This receptor was identified in a man aged 18 to 29 with HIV. Specimen: unsorted PBMCs, collected 0.3 years after starting antiretroviral therapy.

The CDR3 has the sequence CASSWTGVGQPQHF. In nucleotide form, the sequence is TGTGCCAGCAGCTGGACAGGGGTGGGGCAGCCCCAGCATTTT. The receptor chain draws on TRBV7-2 and TRBJ1-5, and 9 junction bases match TRBD1. Reading from cysteine to phenylalanine, the CDR3 counts 14 amino acids. Solely the CDR3 DNA is kept, with 42 bases framed from the first base. The germline V end is reduced by 4 bases and the J end by 7 bases; junction bases left unmatched: 5. The germline V gene encodes CDR1 SGHTA and CDR2 FQGNSA.